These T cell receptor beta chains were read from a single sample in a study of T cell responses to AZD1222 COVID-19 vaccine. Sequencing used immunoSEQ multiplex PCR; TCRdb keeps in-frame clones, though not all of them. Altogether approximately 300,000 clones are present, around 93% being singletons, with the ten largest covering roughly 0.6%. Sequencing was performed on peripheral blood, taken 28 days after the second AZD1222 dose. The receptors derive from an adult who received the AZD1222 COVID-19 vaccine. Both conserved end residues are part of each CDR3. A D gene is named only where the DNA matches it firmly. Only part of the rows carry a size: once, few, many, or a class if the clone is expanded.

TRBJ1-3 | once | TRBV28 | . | CASSPGTSGTIYF | TGTGCCAGCAGCCCCGGGACATCTGGCACCATATATTTT
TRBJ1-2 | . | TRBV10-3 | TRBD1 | CAISDEGTVYGYTF | TGTGCCATCAGCGATGAGGGGACAGTATATGGCTACACCTTC
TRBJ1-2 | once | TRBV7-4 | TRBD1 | CASSSGGPKANYGYTF | TGTGCCAGCAGTTCAGGGGGGCCCAAAGCTAACTATGGCTACACCTTC
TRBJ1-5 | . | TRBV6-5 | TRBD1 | CASGGQGNQPQHF | TGTGCCAGCGGGGGACAGGGGAATCAGCCCCAGCATTTT
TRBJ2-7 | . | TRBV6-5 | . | CASSPREQGYEQYF | TGTGCCAGCAGCCCCCGGGAACAGGGCTACGAGCAGTACTTC
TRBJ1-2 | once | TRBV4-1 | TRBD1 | CASSHPGQGVLYGYTF | TGCGCCAGCAGCCATCCGGGACAGGGAGTTCTCTATGGCTACACCTTC
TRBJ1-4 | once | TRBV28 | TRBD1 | CASSFRGPNEKLFF | TGTGCCAGCAGTTTTAGGGGGCCGAATGAAAAACTGTTTTTT
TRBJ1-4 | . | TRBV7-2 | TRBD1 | CASTLRQGASEKLFF | TGTGCCAGCACCTTGAGACAGGGGGCAAGTGAAAAACTGTTTTTT
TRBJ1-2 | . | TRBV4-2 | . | CASSQDLVVRVYYGYTF | TGTGCCAGCAGCCAAGATCTCGTTGTAAGGGTATACTATGGCTACACCTTC
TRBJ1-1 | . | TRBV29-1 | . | CSVGRNTEAFF | TGCAGCGTTGGCCGGAACACTGAAGCTTTCTTT
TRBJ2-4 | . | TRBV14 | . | CASSNRDKDDIQYF | TGTGCCAGCAGCAACCGGGACAAGGATGACATTCAGTACTTC
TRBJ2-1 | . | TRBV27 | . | CASTLRGNGDEQFF | TGTGCCAGCACCCTTAGGGGCAACGGGGATGAGCAGTTCTTC
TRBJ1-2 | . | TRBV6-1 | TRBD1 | CASSEDGTGAPIGGYTF | TGTGCCAGCAGTGAGGATGGGACAGGGGCCCCGATAGGTGGCTACACCTTC
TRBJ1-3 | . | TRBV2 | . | CASTEVGSGNTIYF | TGTGCCAGCACTGAGGTAGGATCTGGAAACACCATATATTTT
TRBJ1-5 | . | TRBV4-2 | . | CASSQDRVAFQPQHF | TGTGCCAGCAGCCAAGACAGGGTGGCGTTTCAGCCCCAGCATTTT
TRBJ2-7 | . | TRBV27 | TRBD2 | CASSLGGGSSYEQYF | TGTGCCAGCAGTTTGGGGGGAGGGAGCTCCTACGAGCAGTACTTC
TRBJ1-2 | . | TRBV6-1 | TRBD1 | CASSEARDSYGYTF | TGTGCCAGCAGTGAAGCAAGGGACAGCTATGGCTACACCTTC
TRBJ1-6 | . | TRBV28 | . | CASIAGGYNSPLHF | TGTGCCAGCATCGCGGGGGGTTATAATTCACCCCTCCACTTT
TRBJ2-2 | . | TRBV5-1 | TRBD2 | CASSEAGVTGELFF | TGCGCCAGCAGCGAGGCGGGAGTTACCGGGGAGCTGTTTTTT
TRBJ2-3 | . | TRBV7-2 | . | CASSSGGSGTDTQYF | TGTGCCAGCAGCTCAGGGGGGTCGGGCACAGATACGCAGTATTTT
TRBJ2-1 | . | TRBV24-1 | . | CATSDPVRNEQFF | TGTGCCACCAGTGATCCGGTACGGAATGAGCAGTTCTTC
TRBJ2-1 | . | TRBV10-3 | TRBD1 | CAISEGTGLYNEQFF | TGTGCCATCAGTGAGGGGACAGGGCTATACAATGAGCAGTTCTTC
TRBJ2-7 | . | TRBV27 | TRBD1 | CASIKGQGYYEQYF | TGTGCCAGCATCAAGGGACAGGGTTACTACGAGCAGTACTTC
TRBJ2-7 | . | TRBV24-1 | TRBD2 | CATSRGEAYEQYF | TGTGCCACCAGTCGGGGGGAGGCCTACGAGCAGTACTTC
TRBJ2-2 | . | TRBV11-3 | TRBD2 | CASSSPSGTPNTGELFF | TGTGCCAGCAGCAGCCCAAGCGGGACCCCGAACACCGGGGAGCTGTTTTTT
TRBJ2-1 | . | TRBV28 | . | CASSRTGDEQFF | TGTGCCAGCAGCCGGACGGGTGATGAGCAGTTCTTC
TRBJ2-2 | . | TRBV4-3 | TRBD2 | CASSQEGSGSFGGELFF | TGCGCCAGCAGCCAAGAAGGTAGCGGGAGTTTCGGCGGGGAGCTGTTTTTT
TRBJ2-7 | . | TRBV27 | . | CASSLYSGSEQYF | TGTGCCAGCAGTTTATATTCCGGGTCCGAGCAGTACTTC
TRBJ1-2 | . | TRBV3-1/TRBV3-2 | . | CAASGRRGYGYTF | TGTGCCGCCTCGGGGCGCCGGGGCTATGGCTACACCTTC
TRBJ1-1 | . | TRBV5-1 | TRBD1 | CASSLSTGGNTEAFF | TGCGCCAGCAGCTTATCGACAGGGGGGAACACTGAAGCTTTCTTT
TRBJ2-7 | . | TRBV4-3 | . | CASRVPRIRF | TGCGCCAGCAGGGTTCCCCGGATTCGGTTC
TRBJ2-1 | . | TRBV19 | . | CASSDQGGSYNEQFF | TGTGCCAGTAGTGATCAGGGCGGCTCCTACAATGAGCAGTTCTTC
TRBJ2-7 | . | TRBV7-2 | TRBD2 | CASSLDPSGTYEQYF | TGTGCCAGCAGCTTAGATCCTAGCGGGACCTACGAGCAGTACTTC
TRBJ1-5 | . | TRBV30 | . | CAWSVGLGGNQPQHF | TGTGCCTGGAGTGTAGGGTTGGGGGGCAATCAGCCCCAGCATTTT
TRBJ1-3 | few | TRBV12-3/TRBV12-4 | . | CASRRGRGNTIYF | TGTGCCAGCAGACGGGGACGCGGAAACACCATATATTTT
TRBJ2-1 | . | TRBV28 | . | CAAGVGRRVGEQFF | TGTGCCGCCGGGGTGGGTAGGCGAGTCGGTGAGCAGTTCTTC
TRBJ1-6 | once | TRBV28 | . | CASSHAGRSYNSPLHF | TGTGCCAGCAGCCACGCGGGGCGTTCCTATAATTCACCCCTCCACTTT
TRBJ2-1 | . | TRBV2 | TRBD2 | CASSVELAGSNEQFF | TGTGCCAGCAGTGTGGAACTAGCGGGTAGCAATGAGCAGTTCTTC
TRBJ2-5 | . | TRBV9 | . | CASSADQETQYF | TGTGCCAGCAGCGCCGACCAAGAGACCCAGTACTTC
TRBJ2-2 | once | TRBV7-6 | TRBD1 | CASSSTQGAAGELFF | TGTGCCAGCAGCTCTACCCAGGGGGCGGCCGGGGAGCTGTTTTTT
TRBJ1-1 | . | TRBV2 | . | CASSAQNTEAFF | TGTGCCAGCAGCGCTCAGAACACTGAAGCTTTCTTT
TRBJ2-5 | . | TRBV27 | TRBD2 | CASSYGGGPQETQYF | TGTGCCAGCAGTTACGGCGGGGGGCCCCAAGAGACCCAGTACTTC
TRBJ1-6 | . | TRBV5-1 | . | CASSLGTNNSPLHF | TGCGCCAGCAGCCTCGGGACTAATAATTCACCCCTCCACTTT
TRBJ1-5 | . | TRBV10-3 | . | CAISPEGSNQPQHF | TGTGCCATCAGTCCGGAGGGAAGCAATCAGCCCCAGCATTTT
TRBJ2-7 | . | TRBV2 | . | CASRGNRVYEQYF | TGTGCCAGCAGGGGAAACAGGGTCTACGAGCAGTACTTC
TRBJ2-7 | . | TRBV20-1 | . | CSASNYEQYF | TGCAGTGCTTCAAACTACGAGCAGTACTTC
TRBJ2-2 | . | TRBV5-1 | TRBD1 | CASSSRLDRTGGELFF | TGCGCCAGCAGCTCAAGACTGGACAGGACCGGCGGGGAGCTGTTTTTT
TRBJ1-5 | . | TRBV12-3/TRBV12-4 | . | CASSLGGQPQHF | TGTGCCAGCAGTCTGGGAGGTCAGCCCCAGCATTTT
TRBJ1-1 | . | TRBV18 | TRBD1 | CASSRDRETEAFF | TGTGCCAGCTCCCGCGACAGGGAAACTGAAGCTTTCTTT
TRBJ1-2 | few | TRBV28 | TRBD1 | CASSLQGAGYGYTF | TGTGCCAGCAGTTTACAGGGGGCGGGCTATGGCTACACCTTC
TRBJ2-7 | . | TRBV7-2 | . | CASSFSAGNSYEQYF | TGTGCCAGCAGCTTCTCGGCGGGGAACTCCTACGAGCAGTACTTC
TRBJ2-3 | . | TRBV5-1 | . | CASREGTPADTQYF | TGCGCCAGCAGGGAGGGTACCCCCGCAGATACGCAGTATTTT
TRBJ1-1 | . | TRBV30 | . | CAWSLGNTEAFF | TGTGCCTGGAGTCTAGGGAACACTGAAGCTTTCTTT
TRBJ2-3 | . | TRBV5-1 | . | CASSLEGDTQYF | TGCGCCAGCAGTCTCGAGGGGGATACGCAGTATTTT
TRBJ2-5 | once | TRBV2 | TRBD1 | CASKGASETQYF | TGTGCCAGCAAGGGGGCCAGCGAGACCCAGTACTTC
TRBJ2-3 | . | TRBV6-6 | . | CASKAEGLSTDTQYF | TGTGCCAGCAAAGCGGAGGGGCTGAGCACAGATACGCAGTATTTT